Listed here is a single T cell receptor (beta chain). Its antigen remains unknown. The sample belongs to a study of regulatory T cells in long-lasting Graves disease. Study as a whole: Disease was considered persistent Graves' disease after over 5 years of antithyroid drugs (with positive TSH receptor antibodies).

Arm-PCR of CDR3 regions with iRepertoire HTBI primers generated TCR beta libraries. Using its own MiXCR run on the multiplex PCR reads, TCRdb lists one record per CDR3 protein. The sample shows approximately 440,000 distinct CDR3 sequences, roughly a quarter of them seen only once. Notes on the study in general: Thyroid tissue was not studied; only peripheral blood was. Persistent cases favored TRBV28, TRBJ1-2 and TRBJ2-5.

Indicated time point: persistent/refractory GD, antithyroid drugs over 5 years with positive TRAb. PBMCs provided the RNA from which the TCR library was made. A nine-milliliter sample of peripheral blood was drawn into EDTA tubes. The CDR3 consists of 13 residues. Germline CDR1 reads SNHLY; CDR2 reads FYNNEI. V gave up 5 bases and J gave up 7 bases; unmatched junction bases: 4. The source was peripheral blood mononuclear cells (PBMCs), collected when the disease was refractory, from a patient treated with antithyroid drugs. The genes are TRBV2 and TRBJ1-2; 10 bases match TRBD1. The receptor's source is a female donor with Graves disease. For the CDR3, the DNA is TGTGCCAGCAGTAGGGACAGGGGAAGTGGCTACACCTTC. It specifies CASSRDRGSGYTF.